This T cell receptor (beta chain) was observed in a study of cytomegalovirus exposure and HLA in healthy donors. Study-wide points: For presence/absence analyses, sequencing depth was assumed to be roughly uniform across donors. Accurate HLA-A and HLA-B prediction from TCR beta sequences was reported for most subjects. Researchers reported in a later analysis that a missense DCLRE1C variant was tied to TCR beta V- and J-gene trimming. The likely origin of a cluster of highly shared sequence variants was a sequencing artifact.

The CDR3 spans 16 residues. V gave up 4 bases and J gave up 5 bases; unmatched junction bases: 9. Per the germline V gene, CDR1 is SGHRS and CDR2 is YFSETQ. Amplification used 60 Vbeta primers and 13 Jbeta primers. Libraries were prepared by immunoSEQ multiplex PCR; TCRdb keeps only in-frame clonotypes and omits some of them. This sample has some 110,000 clones, with about four fifths found just once. On this clone itself: Its antigen is not identified.

The sequence came from a man between 25 and 39 years old in good health and CMV-seronegative. What was sequenced was PBMCs. The rearrangement uses TRBV5-1 and TRBJ2-2; 9 bases agree with TRBD1. CDR3 in amino acids: CASSQDWGQGTGELFF. CDR3 DNA sequence: TGCGCCAGCAGCCAGGACTGGGGACAGGGTACCGGGGAGCTGTTTTTT. The variable domain in full, with the rest retrieved from reference TRBV5-1 and TRBJ2-2, is KAGVTQTPRYLIKTRGQQVTLSCSPISGHRSVSWYQQTPGQGLQFLFEYFSETQRNKGNFPGRFSGRQFSNSRSEMNVSTLELGDSALYLCASSQDWGQGTGELFFGEGSRLTVL.